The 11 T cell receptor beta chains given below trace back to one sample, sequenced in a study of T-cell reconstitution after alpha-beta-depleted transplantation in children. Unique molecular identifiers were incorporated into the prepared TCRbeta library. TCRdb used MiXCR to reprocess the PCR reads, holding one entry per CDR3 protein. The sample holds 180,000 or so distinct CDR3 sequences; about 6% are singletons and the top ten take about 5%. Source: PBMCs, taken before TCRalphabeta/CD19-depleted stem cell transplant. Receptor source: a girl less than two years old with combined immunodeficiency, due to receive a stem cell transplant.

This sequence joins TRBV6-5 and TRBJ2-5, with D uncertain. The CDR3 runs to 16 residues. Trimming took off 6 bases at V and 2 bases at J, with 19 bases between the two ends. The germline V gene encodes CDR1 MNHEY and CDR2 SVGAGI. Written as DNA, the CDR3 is TGTGCCAGCAGCTACGGGCTAGAGGTAGCACAAGAGACCCAGTACTTC. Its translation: CASSYGLEVAQETQYF.

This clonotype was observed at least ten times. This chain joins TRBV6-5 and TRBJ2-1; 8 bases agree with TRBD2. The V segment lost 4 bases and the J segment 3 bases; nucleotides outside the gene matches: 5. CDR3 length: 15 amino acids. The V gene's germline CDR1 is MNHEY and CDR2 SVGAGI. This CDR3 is CASSFSSGLYNEQFF. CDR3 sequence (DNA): TGTGCCAGCAGTTTCTCTAGCGGGCTCTACAATGAGCAGTTCTTC.

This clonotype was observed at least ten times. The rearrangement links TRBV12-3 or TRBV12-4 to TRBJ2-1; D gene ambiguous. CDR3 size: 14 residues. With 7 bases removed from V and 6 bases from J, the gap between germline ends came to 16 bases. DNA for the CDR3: TGTGCCAGCAACGCCGGGCCGTACCCCAATGAGCAGTTCTTC. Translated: CASNAGPYPNEQFF.

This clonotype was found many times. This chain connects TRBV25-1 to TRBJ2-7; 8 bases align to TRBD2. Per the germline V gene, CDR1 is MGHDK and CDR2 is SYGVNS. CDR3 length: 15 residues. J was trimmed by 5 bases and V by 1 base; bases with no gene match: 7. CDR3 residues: CASSELASGYHEQYF. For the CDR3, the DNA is TGTGCCAGCAGTGAATTGGCTAGCGGGTACCACGAGCAGTACTTC.

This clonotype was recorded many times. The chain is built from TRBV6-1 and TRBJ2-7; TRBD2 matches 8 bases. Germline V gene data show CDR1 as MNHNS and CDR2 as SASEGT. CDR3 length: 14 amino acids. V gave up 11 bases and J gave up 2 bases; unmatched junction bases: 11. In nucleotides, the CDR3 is TGTGCCTCACTGGGTCGGGGGGGCCCCTACGAGCAGTACTTC. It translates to CASLGRGGPYEQYF.

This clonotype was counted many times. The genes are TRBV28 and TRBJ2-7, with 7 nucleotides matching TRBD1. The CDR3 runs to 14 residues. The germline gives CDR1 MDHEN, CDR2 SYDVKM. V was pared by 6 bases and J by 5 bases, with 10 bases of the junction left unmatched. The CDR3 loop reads CASRSTGTANEQYF. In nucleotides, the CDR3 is TGTGCCAGCAGATCTACCGGGACAGCGAACGAGCAGTACTTC.

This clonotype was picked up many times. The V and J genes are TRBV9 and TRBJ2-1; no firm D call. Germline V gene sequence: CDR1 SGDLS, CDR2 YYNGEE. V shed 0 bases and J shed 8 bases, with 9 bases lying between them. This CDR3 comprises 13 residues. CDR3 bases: TGTGCCAGCAGCGTAGGCCAGCCCGATGAGCAGTTCTTC. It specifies CASSVGQPDEQFF. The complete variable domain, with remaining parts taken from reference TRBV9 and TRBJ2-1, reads DSGVTQTPKHLITATGQRVTLRCSPRSGDLSVYWYQQSLDQGLQFLIQYYNGEERAKGNILERFSAQQFPDLHSELNLSSLELGDSALYFCASSVGQPDEQFFGPGTRLTVL.

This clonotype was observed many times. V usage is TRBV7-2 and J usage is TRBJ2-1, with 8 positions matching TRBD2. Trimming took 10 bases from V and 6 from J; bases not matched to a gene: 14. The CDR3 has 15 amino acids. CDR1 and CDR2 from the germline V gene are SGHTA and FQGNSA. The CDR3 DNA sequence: TGTGCCACCCGATCGACCCCACTAGCGGCCAATGAGCAGTTCTTC. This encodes CATRSTPLAANEQFF.

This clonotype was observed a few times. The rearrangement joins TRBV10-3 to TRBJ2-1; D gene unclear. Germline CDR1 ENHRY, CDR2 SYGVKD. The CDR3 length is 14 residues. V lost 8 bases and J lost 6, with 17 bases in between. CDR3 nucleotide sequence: TGTGCCATCGGGCAAGACCTACCAAGCAATGAGCAGTTCTTC. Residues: CAIGQDLPSNEQFF.

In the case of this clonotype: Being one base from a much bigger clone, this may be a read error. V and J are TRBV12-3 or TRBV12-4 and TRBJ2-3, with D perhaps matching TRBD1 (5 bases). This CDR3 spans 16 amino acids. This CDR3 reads CAGSQLTETSTDTQYF. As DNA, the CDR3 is TGTGCCGGCAGCCAATTGACAGAGACTAGCACAGATACGCAGTATTTT.

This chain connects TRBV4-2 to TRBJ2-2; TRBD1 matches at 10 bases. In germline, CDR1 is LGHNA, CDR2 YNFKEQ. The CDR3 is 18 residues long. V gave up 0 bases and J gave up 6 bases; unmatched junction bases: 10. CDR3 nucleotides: TGTGCCAGCAGCCAAGAGGGGCTACGACAGGGGGCTGCCGGGGAGCTGTTTTTT. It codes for CASSQEGLRQGAAGELFF.